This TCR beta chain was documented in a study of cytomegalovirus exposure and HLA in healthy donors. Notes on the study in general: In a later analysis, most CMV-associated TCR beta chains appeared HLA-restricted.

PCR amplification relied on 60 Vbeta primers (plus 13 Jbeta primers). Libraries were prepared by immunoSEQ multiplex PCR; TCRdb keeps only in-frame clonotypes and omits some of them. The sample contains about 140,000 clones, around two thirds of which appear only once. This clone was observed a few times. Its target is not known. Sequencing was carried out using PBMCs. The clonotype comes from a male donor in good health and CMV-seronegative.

This CDR3 reads CSVERQLGYGYTF. The CDR3 nucleotides read TGCAGCGTTGAAAGACAGTTGGGCTATGGCTACACCTTC. The rearrangement joins TRBV29-1 to TRBJ1-2; D might be TRBD1 (5 bases). CDR1 is SQVTM, CDR2 ANQGSEA, per germline. Trimming shortened V by 2 bases and J by 4 bases, and 11 bases separated the two germline ends. This CDR3 contains 13 residues.